The next 16 T cell receptor beta chains were all read from a single sample in a study of cytomegalovirus exposure and HLA in healthy donors. 13 Jbeta primers and 60 Vbeta primers were used for the PCR. Clones were sequenced by immunoSEQ multiplex PCR, and TCRdb holds only the in-frame ones, with some missing. Of about 180,000 clones detected, 80% to 85% appear once; the ten largest clones hold around 0.97%. Input material: PBMCs. The receptors were gathered from a man aged 30 to 39 in good health and CMV-seronegative.

This clone is a singleton in its sample. The rearrangement uses TRBV6-5 and TRBJ2-7; 10 nucleotides match TRBD2. In germline, CDR1 is MNHEY, CDR2 SVGAGI. The CDR3 length is 12 residues. The trim removed 7 bases at V and 5 bases at J, leaving 2 bases unmatched. The CDR3 DNA reads TGTGCCAGCAACGGACTAGCGGACGAGCAGTACTTC. Translation gives CASNGLADEQYF.

The CDR3 sequence is CASSYSRGSRYEQYF. The CDR3, as DNA: TGTGCCAGCAGTTACTCTCGCGGGAGTAGGTACGAGCAGTACTTC. This chain uses TRBV6-5 with TRBJ2-7; TRBD2 matches at 7 bases. The CDR3 runs 15 residues. Germline lookup yields CDR1 MNHEY and CDR2 SVGAGI. With V trimmed by 0 bases and J by 4 bases, 6 bases remained unmatched.

The chain carries TRBV27 and TRBJ1-2; 9 bases map to TRBD1. This CDR3 region has 17 residues. The germline V gene encodes CDR1 MNHEY and CDR2 SMNVEV (reference sequence). The trim removed 6 bases at V and 4 bases at J, leaving 15 bases unmatched. CDR3 amino acids: CASSLGPGTGMGYGYTF. DNA for the CDR3: TGTGCCAGCAGCCTAGGGCCGGGGACAGGGATGGGCTATGGCTACACCTTC.

V usage is TRBV18 and J usage is TRBJ2-5; a possible D gene is TRBD1 (5 bases). V was clipped by 3 bases and J by 2 bases, with 13 bases between them. Germline V gene data show CDR1 as KGHSH and CDR2 as LQKENI. This CDR3 spans 15 amino acids. The CDR3 loop is CASSPRQLVQETQYF. CDR3 DNA: TGTGCCAGCTCACCTAGACAGCTGGTTCAAGAGACCCAGTACTTC. Full variable domain (outside the CDR3, taken from reference TRBV18 and TRBJ2-5): NAGVMQNPRHLVRRRGQEARLRCSPMKGHSHVYWYRQLPEEGLKFMVYLQKENIIDESGMPKERFSAEFPKEGPSILRIQQVVRGDSAAYFCASSPRQLVQETQYFGPGTRLLVL.

The rearrangement uses TRBV4-2 and TRBJ2-5, with TRBD2 matching over 10 bases. This CDR3 comprises 18 residues. Germline assignment: CDR1 LGHNA and CDR2 YNFKEQ. Trimming took 0 bases from V and 5 from J; bases not matched to a gene: 12. The CDR3, as DNA: TGTGCCAGCAGCCAAGAGGGTCGGCTAGCGGGAGTGGGGGAGACCCAGTACTTC. It translates to CASSQEGRLAGVGETQYF.

V gene TRBV28 combines with J gene TRBJ2-1; 13 bases match TRBD2. Germline lookup yields CDR1 MDHEN and CDR2 SYDVKM. After removal of 2 bases from V and 9 bases from J, the junction contained 7 bases not matched to a gene. This CDR3 contains 16 residues. The CDR3: CASSLPGTSGVGEQFF. In nucleotides, the CDR3 is TGTGCCAGCAGTTTACCTGGGACTAGCGGGGTCGGTGAGCAGTTCTTC.

CDR3 nucleotide sequence: TGTGCCTGGAGTGTAGGGCTAGCGGGGTATGAGCAGTTCTTC. Its translation is CAWSVGLAGYEQFF. The genes are TRBV30 and TRBJ2-1; 9 nucleotides align to TRBD2. The CDR3 runs 14 residues. Germline CDR1 and CDR2: GTSNPN and SVGIG (reference sequence). J gave up 8 bases and V 0 bases, and 5 bases lay outside the gene matches.

The chain uses TRBV25-1 and TRBJ2-1; D may be TRBD2 (6 bases). CDR1 and CDR2 from the germline V gene are MGHDK and SYGVNS. V was clipped by 3 bases and J by 6 bases, with 12 bases between them. The CDR3 totals 14 residues. Here the CDR3 reads CASSEEGIINEQFF. The CDR3 DNA reads as TGTGCCAGCAGTGAGGAGGGTATCATCAATGAGCAGTTCTTC.

The genes are TRBV25-1 and TRBJ1-1; D perhaps matches TRBD1 (6 bases). Per the germline V gene, CDR1 is MGHDK and CDR2 is SYGVNS. The CDR3 sequence is 13 residues long. V was clipped by 6 bases and J by 4 bases, with 12 bases between them. CDR3 nucleotides: TGTGCCAGCAGAACAGGGTATGGCACTGAAGCTTTCTTT. It specifies CASRTGYGTEAFF. The full variable domain, in which reference TRBV25-1 and TRBJ1-1 provide the parts outside the CDR3, is EADIYQTPRYLVIGTGKKITLECSQTMGHDKMYWYQQDPGMELHLIHYSYGVNSTEKGDLSSESTVSRIRTEHFPLTLESARPSHTSQYLCASRTGYGTEAFFGQGTRLTVV.

The J gene is TRBJ1-6, the V gene TRBV5-1, with D possibly being TRBD1 (5 bases). From germline, CDR1 is SGHRS and CDR2 YFSETQ. This CDR3 contains 15 residues. Trimming removed 6 bases at V and 1 base at J, with 11 bases between. The CDR3 nucleotides are TGCGCCAGCACCCTCGGGGGGTCCTATAATTCACCCCTCCACTTT. Amino acids: CASTLGGSYNSPLHF.

The chain employs TRBV27 and TRBJ2-1; a weak D match, TRBD2 (5 bases). Per germline, CDR1 MNHEY and CDR2 SMNVEV (reference sequence). CDR3 length: 13 amino acids. The V gene lost 11 bases and the J gene lost 4 bases, with 15 bases spanning the gap. CDR3 in DNA: TGTGCCTCCCGGCCCGGGGTATACAATGAGCAGTTCTTC. As protein: CASRPGVYNEQFF.

The chain is built from TRBV10-3 and TRBJ2-3, with D unclear. V was clipped by 2 bases and J by 3 bases, with 6 bases between them. The length of the CDR3 is 13 residues. Per germline, CDR1 ENHRY and CDR2 SYGVKD. The DNA for the CDR3 is TGTGCCATCAGTGAGGCTAGAACAGATACGCAGTATTTT. This encodes CAISEARTDTQYF.

This clone was detected a few times. The CDR3 protein is CASSLYGQGARSYEQYF. The CDR3 DNA reads TGTGCCAGCAGTTTATACGGCCAGGGGGCAAGGTCCTACGAGCAGTACTTC. The rearrangement joins TRBV28 to TRBJ2-7, with TRBD1 matching 8 bases. After removal of 1 base from V and 1 base from J, the junction contained 9 bases not matched to a gene. This CDR3 contains 17 residues. The germline V gene encodes CDR1 MDHEN and CDR2 SYDVKM.

The chain joins TRBV6-6 to TRBJ2-5, with unresolved D. The V gene's germline CDR1 is MNHNY and CDR2 SVGAGI (reference sequence). This CDR3 region has 13 residues. Trimming pared 6 bases from V and 0 bases from J, leaving 8 bases between. The CDR3 loop is CASSPEYQETQYF. Here the CDR3 DNA reads TGTGCCAGCAGCCCCGAGTACCAAGAGACCCAGTACTTC.

This sequence joins TRBV9 and TRBJ2-1; D might be TRBD2 (5 bases). The V gene lost 3 bases and the J gene lost 4 bases, with 8 bases spanning the gap. The CDR3 spans 13 residues. CDR1 and CDR2 from the germline V gene are SGDLS and YYNGEE. CDR3 in amino acids: CASSGRRYNEQFF. CDR3 coding DNA: TGTGCCAGCAGCGGGAGGCGGTACAATGAGCAGTTCTTC.

The V call is TRBV9, the J call TRBJ2-5, with D tentatively TRBD1 (6 bases). Germline CDR1 and CDR2: SGDLS and YYNGEE. CDR3 length equals 16 residues. V lost 1 base and J lost 4, with 17 bases in between. CDR3: CASSVTTRQVGETQYF. The CDR3 region has the DNA TGTGCCAGCAGCGTAACGACCCGACAGGTTGGAGAGACCCAGTACTTC.